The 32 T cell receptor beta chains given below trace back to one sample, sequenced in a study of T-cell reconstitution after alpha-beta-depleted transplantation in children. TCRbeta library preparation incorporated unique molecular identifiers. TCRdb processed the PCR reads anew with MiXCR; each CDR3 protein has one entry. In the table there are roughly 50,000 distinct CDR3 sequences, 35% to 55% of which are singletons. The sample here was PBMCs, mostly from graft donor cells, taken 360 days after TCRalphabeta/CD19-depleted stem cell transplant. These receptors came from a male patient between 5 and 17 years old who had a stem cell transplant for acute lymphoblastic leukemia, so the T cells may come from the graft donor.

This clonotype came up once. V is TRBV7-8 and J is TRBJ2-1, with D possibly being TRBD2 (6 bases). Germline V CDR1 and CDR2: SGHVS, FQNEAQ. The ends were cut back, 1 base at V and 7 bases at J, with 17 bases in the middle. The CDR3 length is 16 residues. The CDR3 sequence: CASSLGGLLYGNEQFF. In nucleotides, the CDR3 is TGTGCCAGCAGCTTAGGGGGACTTCTCTATGGTAATGAGCAGTTCTTC.

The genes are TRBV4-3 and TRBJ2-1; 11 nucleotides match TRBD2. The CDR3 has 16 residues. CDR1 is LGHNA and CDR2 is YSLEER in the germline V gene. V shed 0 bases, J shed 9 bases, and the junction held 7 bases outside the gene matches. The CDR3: CASSQELAGGPGEQFF. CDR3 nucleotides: TGCGCCAGCAGCCAAGAGTTAGCGGGGGGGCCTGGTGAGCAGTTCTTC.

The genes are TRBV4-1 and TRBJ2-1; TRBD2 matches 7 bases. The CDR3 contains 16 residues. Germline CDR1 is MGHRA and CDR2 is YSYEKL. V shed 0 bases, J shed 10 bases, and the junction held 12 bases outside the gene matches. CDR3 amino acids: CASSQEGGRILGEQFF. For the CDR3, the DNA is TGCGCCAGCAGCCAAGAGGGCGGGAGAATCCTGGGAGAGCAGTTCTTC.

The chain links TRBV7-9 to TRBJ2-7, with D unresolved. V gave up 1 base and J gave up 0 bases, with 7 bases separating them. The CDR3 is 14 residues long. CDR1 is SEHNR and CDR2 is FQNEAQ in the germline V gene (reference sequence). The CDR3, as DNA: TGTGCCAGCAGCTTAGACAGCCTCTCCTACGAGCAGTACTTC. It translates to CASSLDSLSYEQYF.

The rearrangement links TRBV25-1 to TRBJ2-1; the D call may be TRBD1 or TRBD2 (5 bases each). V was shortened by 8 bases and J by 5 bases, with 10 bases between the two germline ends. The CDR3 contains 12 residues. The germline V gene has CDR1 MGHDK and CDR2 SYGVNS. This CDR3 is CASLGTNNEQFF. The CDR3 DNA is TGTGCCAGCTTGGGGACGAACAATGAGCAGTTCTTC.

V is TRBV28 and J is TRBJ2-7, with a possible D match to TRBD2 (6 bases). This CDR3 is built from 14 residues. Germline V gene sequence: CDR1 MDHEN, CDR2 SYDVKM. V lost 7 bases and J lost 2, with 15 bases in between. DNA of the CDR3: TGTGCCAGCAAATCAGGGAGGTCCCCCTACGAGCAGTACTTC. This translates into CASKSGRSPYEQYF.

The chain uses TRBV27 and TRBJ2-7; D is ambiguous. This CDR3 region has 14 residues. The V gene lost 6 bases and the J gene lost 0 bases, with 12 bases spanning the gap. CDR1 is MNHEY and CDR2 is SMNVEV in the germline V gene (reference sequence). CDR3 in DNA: TGTGCCAGCAGCGTCGGCAGATTCTCCTACGAGCAGTACTTC. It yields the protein CASSVGRFSYEQYF.

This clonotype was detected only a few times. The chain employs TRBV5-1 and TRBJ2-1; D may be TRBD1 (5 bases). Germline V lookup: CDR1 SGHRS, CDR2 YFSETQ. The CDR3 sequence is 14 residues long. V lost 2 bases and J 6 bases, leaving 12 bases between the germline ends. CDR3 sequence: CASSLGVMGNEQFF. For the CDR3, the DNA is TGCGCCAGCAGCTTAGGGGTGATGGGCAATGAGCAGTTCTTC.

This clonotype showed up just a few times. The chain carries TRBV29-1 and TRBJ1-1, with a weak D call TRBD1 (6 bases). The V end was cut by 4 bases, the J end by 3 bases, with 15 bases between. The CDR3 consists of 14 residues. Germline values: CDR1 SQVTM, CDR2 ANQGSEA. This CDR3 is CSVGWGRRDTEAFF. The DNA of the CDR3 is TGCAGCGTTGGCTGGGGGCGGAGGGACACTGAAGCTTTCTTT. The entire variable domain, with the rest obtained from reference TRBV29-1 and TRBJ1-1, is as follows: SAVISQKPSRDICQRGTSLTIQCQVDSQVTMMFWYRQQPGQSLTLIATANQGSEATYESGFVIDKFPISRPNLTFSTLTVSNMSPEDSSIYLCSVGWGRRDTEAFFGQGTRLTVV.

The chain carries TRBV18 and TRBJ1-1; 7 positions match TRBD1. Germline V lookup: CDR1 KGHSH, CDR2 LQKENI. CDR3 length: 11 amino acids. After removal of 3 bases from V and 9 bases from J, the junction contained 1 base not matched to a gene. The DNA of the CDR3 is TGTGCCAGCTCACCGACAGGGAAAGCTTTCTTT. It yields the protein CASSPTGKAFF.

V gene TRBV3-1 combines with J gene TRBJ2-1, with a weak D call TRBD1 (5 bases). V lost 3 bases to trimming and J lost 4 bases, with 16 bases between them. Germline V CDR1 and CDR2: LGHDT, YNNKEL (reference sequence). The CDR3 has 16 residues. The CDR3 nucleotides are TGTGCCAGCAGCCAGAGCCTGGACAAGCAATACAATGAGCAGTTCTTC. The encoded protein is CASSQSLDKQYNEQFF.

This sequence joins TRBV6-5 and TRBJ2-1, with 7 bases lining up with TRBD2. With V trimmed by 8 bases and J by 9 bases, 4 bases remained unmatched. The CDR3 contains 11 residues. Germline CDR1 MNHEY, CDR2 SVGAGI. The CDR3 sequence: CASSSGGEQFF. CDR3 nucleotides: TGTGCCAGCTCCTCGGGGGGTGAGCAGTTCTTC.

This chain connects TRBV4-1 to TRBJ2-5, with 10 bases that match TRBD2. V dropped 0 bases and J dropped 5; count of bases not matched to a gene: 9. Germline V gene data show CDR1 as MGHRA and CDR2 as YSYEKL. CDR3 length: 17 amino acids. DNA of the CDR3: TGCGCCAGCAGCCAAGATAGGTCTAGCGGGAGTCGGGAGACCCAGTACTTC. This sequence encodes CASSQDRSSGSRETQYF.

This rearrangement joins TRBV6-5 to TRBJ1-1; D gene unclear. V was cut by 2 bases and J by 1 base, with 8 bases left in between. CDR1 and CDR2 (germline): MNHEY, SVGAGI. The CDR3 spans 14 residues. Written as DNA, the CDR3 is TGTGCCAGCAGTTACCACCGGGCGAACACTGAAGCTTTCTTT. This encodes CASSYHRANTEAFF.

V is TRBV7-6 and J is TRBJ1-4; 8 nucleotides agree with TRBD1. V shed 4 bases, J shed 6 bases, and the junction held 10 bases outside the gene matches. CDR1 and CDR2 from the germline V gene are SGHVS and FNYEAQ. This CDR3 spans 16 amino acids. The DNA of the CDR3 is TGTGCCAGCAGCTACTCGGACAGGGTTTTAGATGAAAAACTGTTTTTT. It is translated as CASSYSDRVLDEKLFF.

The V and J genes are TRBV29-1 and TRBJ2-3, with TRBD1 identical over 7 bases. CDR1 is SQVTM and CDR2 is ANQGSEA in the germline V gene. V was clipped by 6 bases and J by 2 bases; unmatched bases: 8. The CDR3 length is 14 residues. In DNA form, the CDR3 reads TGCAGCGTCCAACCCGGGACAGCCACAGATACGCAGTATTTT. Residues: CSVQPGTATDTQYF.

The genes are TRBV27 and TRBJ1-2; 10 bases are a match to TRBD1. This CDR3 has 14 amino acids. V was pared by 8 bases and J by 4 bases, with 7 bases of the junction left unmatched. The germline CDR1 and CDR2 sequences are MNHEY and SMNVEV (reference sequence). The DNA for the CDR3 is TGTGCCAGCGGCGGGACAGGGGCCCTCTATGGCTACACCTTC. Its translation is CASGGTGALYGYTF.

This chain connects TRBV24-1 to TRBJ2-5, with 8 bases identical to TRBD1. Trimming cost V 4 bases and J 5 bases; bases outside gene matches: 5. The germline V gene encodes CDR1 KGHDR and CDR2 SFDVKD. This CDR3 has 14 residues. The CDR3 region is CATSETGVGETQYF. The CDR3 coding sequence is TGTGCCACCAGTGAGACAGGGGTTGGGGAGACCCAGTACTTC.

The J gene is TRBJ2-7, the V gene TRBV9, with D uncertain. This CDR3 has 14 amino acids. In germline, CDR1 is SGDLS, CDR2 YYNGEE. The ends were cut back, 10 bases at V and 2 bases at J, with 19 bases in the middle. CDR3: CAGESLGLPYEQYF. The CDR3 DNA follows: TGTGCCGGAGAGTCTTTAGGGCTTCCCTACGAGCAGTACTTC.

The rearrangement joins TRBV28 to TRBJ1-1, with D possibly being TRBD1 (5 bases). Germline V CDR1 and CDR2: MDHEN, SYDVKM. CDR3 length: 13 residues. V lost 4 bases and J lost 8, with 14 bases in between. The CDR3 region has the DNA TGTGCCAGCAGTTCCGTTGACAGATTAGAAGCTTTCTTT. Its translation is CASSSVDRLEAFF.

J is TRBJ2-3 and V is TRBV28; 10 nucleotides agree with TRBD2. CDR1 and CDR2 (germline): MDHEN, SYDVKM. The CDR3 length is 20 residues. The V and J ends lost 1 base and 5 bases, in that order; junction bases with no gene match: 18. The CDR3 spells CASSLFGSLSSGRVKDTQYF. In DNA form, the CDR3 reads TGTGCCAGCAGTTTATTTGGCTCCTTGTCCAGCGGGAGGGTGAAAGATACGCAGTATTTT.

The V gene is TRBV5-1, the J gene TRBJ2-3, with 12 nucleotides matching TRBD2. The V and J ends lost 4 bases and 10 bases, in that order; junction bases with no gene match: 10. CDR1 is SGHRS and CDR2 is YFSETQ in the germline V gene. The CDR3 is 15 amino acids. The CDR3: CASSAGLAGVSAQYF. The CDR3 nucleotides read TGCGCCAGCAGCGCGGGACTAGCGGGCGTTTCGGCGCAGTATTTT.

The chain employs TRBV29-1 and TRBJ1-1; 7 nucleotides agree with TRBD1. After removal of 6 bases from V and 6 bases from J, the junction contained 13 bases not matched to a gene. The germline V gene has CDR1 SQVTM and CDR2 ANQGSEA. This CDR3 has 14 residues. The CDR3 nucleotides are TGCAGCGTGTGGGGTGTGACCGGGACAGCTGAAGCTTTCTTT. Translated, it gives CSVWGVTGTAEAFF.

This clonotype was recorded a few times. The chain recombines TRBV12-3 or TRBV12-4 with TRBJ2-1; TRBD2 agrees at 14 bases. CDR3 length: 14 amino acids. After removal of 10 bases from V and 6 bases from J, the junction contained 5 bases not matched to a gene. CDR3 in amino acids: CAIETSGRGNEQFF. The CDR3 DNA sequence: TGTGCCATCGAGACTAGCGGGAGGGGCAATGAGCAGTTCTTC.

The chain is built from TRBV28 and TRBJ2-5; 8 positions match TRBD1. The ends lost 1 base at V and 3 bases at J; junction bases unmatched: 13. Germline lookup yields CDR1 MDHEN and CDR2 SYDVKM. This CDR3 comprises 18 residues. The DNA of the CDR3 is TGTGCCAGCAGTTTATTCTGGACAGGGTTCCTCCGTGAAGAGACCCAGTACTTC. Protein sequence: CASSLFWTGFLREETQYF.

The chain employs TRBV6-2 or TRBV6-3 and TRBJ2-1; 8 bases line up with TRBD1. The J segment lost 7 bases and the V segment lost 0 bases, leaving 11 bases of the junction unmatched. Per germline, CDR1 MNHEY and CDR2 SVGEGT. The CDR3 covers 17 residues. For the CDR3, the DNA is TGTGCCAGCAGTTACTCGAGTTCAGGACAGGGATGGAATGAGCAGTTCTTC. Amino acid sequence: CASSYSSSGQGWNEQFF.

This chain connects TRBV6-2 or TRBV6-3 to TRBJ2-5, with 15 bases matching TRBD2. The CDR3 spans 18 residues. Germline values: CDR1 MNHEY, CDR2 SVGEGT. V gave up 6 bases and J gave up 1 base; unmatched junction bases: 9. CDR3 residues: CASSSSGLAGGRQETQYF. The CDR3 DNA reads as TGTGCCAGCAGCTCTTCGGGACTAGCGGGGGGACGCCAAGAGACCCAGTACTTC.

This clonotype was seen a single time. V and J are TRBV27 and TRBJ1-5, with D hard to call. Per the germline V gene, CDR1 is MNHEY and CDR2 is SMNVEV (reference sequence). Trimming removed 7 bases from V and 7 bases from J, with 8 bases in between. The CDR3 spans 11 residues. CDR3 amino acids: CASTQRQPQHF. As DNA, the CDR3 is TGTGCCAGCACTCAGAGGCAGCCCCAGCATTTT.

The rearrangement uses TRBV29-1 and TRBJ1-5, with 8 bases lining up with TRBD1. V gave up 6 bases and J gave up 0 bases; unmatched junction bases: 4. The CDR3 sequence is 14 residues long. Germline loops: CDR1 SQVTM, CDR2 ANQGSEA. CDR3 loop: CSVATGDSNQPQHF. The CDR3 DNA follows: TGCAGCGTCGCGACAGGGGATAGCAATCAGCCCCAGCATTTT.

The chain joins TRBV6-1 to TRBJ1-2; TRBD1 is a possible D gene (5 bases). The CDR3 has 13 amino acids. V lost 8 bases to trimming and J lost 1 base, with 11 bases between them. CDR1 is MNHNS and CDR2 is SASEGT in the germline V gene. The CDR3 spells CASADRFNYGYTF. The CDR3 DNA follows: TGTGCCAGCGCCGACAGATTTAACTATGGCTACACCTTC.

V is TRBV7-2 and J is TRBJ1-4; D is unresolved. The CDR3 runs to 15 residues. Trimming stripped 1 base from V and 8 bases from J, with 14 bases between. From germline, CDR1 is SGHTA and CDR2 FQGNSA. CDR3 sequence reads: CASSLGGRPDEKLFF. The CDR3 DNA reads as TGTGCCAGCAGCTTAGGTGGGCGCCCAGACGAAAAACTGTTTTTT.

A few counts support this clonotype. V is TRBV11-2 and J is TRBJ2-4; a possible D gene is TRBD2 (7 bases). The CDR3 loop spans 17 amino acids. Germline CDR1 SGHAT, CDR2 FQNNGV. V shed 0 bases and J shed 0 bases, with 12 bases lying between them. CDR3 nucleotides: TGTGCCAGCAGCTTAGAGGGGGGGCCCCTAGCCAAAAACATTCAGTACTTC. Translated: CASSLEGGPLAKNIQYF. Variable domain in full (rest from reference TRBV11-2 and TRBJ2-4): EAGVAQSPRYKIIEKRQSVAFWCNPISGHATLYWYQQILGQGPKLLIQFQNNGVVDDSQLPKDRFSAERLKGVDSTLKIQPAKLEDSAVYLCASSLEGGPLAKNIQYFGAGTRLSVL.